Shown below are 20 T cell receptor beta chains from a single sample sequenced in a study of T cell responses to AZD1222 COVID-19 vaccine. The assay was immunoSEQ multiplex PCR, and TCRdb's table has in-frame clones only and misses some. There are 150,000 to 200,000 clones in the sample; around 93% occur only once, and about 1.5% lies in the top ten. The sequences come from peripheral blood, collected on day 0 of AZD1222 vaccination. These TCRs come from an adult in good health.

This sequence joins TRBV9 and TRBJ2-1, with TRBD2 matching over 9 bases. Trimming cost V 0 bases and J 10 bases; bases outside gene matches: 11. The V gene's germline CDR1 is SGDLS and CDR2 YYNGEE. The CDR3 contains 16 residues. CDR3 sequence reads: CASSVGLAVLSTEQFF. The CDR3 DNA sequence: TGTGCCAGCAGCGTAGGACTAGCGGTCCTGAGTACGGAGCAGTTCTTC.

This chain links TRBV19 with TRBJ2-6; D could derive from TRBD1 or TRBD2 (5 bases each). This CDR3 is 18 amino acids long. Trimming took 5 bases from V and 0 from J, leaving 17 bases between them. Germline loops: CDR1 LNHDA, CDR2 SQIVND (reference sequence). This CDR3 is CASSPRVTGDSGANVLTF. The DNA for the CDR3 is TGTGCCAGTAGTCCGCGGGTCACAGGAGACTCTGGGGCCAACGTCCTGACTTTC. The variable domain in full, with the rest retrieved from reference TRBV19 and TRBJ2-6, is DGGITQSPKYLFRKEGQNVTLSCEQNLNHDAMYWYRQDPGQGLRLIYYSQIVNDFQKGDIAEGYSVSREKKESFPLTVTSAQKNPTAFYLCASSPRVTGDSGANVLTFGAGSRLTVL.

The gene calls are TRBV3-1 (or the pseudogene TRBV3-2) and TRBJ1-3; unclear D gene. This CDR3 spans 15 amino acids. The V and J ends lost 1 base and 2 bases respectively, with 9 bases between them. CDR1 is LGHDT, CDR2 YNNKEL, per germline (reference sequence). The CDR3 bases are TGTGCCAGCAGCCAAGCCCTCGGGGCTGGAAACACCATATATTTT. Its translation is CASSQALGAGNTIYF.

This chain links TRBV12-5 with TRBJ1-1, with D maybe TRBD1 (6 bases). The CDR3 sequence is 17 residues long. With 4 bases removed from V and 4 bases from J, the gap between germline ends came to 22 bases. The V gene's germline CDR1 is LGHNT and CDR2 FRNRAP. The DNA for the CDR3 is TGTGCTAGTGGTTCTGGACCCGGAAGGGGGATAAGCACTGAAGCTTTCTTT. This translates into CASGSGPGRGISTEAFF.

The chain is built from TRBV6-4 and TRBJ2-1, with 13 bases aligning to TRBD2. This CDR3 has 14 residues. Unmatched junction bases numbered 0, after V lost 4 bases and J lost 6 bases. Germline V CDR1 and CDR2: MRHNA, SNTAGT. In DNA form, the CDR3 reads TGTGCCAGCAGTGGACTAGCGGGAGGCAATGAGCAGTTCTTC. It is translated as CASSGLAGGNEQFF.

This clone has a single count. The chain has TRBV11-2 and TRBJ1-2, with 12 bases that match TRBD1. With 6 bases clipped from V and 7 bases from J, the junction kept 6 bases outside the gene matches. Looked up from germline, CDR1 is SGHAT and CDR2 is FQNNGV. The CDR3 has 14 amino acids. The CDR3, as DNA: TGTGCCAGCAGAATAGAGGGACAGGGGGCTGGCTACACCTTC. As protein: CASRIEGQGAGYTF. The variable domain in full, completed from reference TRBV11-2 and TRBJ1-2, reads EAGVAQSPRYKIIEKRQSVAFWCNPISGHATLYWYQQILGQGPKLLIQFQNNGVVDDSQLPKDRFSAERLKGVDSTLKIQPAKLEDSAVYLCASRIEGQGAGYTFGSGTRLTVV.

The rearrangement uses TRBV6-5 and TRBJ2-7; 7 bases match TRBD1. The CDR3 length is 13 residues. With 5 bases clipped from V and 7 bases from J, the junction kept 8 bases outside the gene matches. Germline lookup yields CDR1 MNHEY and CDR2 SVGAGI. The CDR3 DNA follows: TGTGCCAGCAGTAGAGACAGGGCTCGGGAGCAGTACTTC. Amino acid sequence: CASSRDRAREQYF.

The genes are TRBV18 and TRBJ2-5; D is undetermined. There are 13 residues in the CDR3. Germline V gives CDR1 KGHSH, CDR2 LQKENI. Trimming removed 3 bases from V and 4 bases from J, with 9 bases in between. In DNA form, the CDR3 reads TGTGCCAGCTCACCGAATTGGGGAGAGACCCAGTACTTC. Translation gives CASSPNWGETQYF.

CDR3 in amino acids: CASSLNPSTSQETQYF. CDR3 bases: TGTGCCAGCAGCTTGAACCCCTCTACCTCCCAAGAGACCCAGTACTTC. The genes are TRBV11-1 and TRBJ2-5, with D unclear. The CDR3 loop spans 16 amino acids. Between the trimmed V and J ends, which lost 3 bases and 1 base, there was a span of 15 bases. CDR1 and CDR2 (germline): SGHAT, FQDESV (reference sequence).

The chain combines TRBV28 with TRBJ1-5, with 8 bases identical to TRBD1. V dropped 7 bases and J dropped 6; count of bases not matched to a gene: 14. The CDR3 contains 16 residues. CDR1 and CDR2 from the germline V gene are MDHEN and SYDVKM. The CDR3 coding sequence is TGTGCCAGCAAATGGTATGGACAGGGTGGAACTCAGCCCCAGCATTTT. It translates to CASKWYGQGGTQPQHF.

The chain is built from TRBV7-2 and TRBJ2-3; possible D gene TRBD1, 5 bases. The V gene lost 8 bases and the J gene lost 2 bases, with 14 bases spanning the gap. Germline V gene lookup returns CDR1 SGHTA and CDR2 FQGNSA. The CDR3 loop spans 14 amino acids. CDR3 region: CASGPRGLTDTQYF. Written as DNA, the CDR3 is TGTGCCAGCGGCCCAAGGGGTCTCACAGATACGCAGTATTTT.

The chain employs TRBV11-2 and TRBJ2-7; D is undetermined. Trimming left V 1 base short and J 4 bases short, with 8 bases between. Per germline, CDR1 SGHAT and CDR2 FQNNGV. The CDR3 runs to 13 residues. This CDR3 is CASSLGGDYEQYF. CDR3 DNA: TGTGCCAGCAGCTTAGGTGGAGATTACGAGCAGTACTTC.

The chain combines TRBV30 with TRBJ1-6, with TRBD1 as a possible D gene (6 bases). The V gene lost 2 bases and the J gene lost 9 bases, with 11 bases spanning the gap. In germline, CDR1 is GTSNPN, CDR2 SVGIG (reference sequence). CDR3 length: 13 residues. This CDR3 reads CAWSKDRSSPLHF. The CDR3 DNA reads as TGTGCCTGGAGTAAGGACAGAAGTTCACCCCTCCACTTT.

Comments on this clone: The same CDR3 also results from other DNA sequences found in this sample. For the CDR3, the DNA is TGCGCCAGCAGCTTGGACAATGAGCAGTTCTTC. This translates into CASSLDNEQFF. The rearrangement links TRBV5-1 to TRBJ2-1; D gene ambiguous. The CDR3 spans 11 residues. Germline V gene sequence: CDR1 SGHRS, CDR2 YFSETQ. The V gene lost 0 bases and the J gene lost 5 bases, with 0 bases spanning the gap.

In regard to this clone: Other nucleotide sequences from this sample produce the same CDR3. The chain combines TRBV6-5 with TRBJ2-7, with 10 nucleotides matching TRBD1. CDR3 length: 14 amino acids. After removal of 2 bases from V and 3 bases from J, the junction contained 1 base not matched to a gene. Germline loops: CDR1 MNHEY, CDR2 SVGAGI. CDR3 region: CASSYRDRGYEQYF. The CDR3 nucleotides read TGTGCCAGCAGTTACCGGGACAGGGGCTACGAGCAGTACTTC.

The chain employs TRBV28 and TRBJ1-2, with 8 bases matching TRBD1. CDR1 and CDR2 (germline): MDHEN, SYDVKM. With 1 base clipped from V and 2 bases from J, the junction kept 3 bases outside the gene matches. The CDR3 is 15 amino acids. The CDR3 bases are TGTGCCAGCAGTTTATCCGGGACAGGAAACTATGGCTACACCTTC. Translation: CASSLSGTGNYGYTF.

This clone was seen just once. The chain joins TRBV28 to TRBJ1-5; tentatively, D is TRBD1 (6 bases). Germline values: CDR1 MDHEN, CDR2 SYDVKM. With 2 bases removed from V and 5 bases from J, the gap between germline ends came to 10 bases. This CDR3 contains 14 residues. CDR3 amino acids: CASSLTGAYQPQHF. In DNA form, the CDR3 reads TGTGCCAGCAGTTTAACGGGGGCATATCAGCCCCAGCATTTT.

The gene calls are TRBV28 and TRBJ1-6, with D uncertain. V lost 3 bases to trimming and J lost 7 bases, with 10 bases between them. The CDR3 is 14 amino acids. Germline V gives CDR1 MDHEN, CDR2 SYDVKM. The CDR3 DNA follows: TGTGCCAGCAGTTTGAGGGATAGGAATTCACCCCTCCACTTT. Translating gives CASSLRDRNSPLHF.

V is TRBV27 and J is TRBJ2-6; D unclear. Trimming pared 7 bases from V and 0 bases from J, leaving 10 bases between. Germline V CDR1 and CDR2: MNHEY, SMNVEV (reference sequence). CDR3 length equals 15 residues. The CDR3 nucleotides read TGTGCCAGCACCTCCCAGACCTCTGGGGCCAACGTCCTGACTTTC. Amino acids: CASTSQTSGANVLTF.

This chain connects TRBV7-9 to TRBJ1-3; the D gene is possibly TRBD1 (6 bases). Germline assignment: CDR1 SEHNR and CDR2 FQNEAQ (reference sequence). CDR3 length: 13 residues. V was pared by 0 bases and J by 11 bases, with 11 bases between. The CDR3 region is CASSLAQGRAIYF. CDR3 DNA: TGTGCCAGCAGCTTAGCGCAGGGGCGCGCCATATATTTT.